This section outlines one T cell receptor (beta chain) sequence together with its context. The antigen remains undetermined. This sample was included in a study of cytomegalovirus exposure and HLA in healthy donors. Study results and caveats: In an earlier analysis, most TCR beta V segments were productive about 87% or about 30% of the time. It has been reported that TCR beta sequences accurately predicted the HLA-A and HLA-B alleles of most subjects.

The primer mix had 60 Vbeta and 13 Jbeta primers. The protocol was immunoSEQ multiplex PCR, while the TCRdb copy is restricted to in-frame clones and leaves out a portion. The table has 74,000 or so clones, roughly 80% seen once. This CDR3 contains 16 residues. V shed 2 bases, J shed 5 bases, and the junction held 13 bases outside the gene matches. Germline loops: CDR1 SGHRS, CDR2 YFSETQ. The rearrangement joins TRBV5-1 to TRBJ2-7; 7 nucleotides align to TRBD2. This clonotype was sampled from a woman between 40 and 55 years old in good health and CMV-seropositive. Sequencing was carried out using PBMCs. CDR3 amino acids: CASSFVVGAGMDEQYF. CDR3 bases: TGCGCCAGCAGCTTCGTGGTCGGAGCGGGAATGGACGAGCAGTACTTC. Using reference TRBV5-1 and TRBJ2-7 for the parts outside the CDR3, the full variable domain is KAGVTQTPRYLIKTRGQQVTLSCSPISGHRSVSWYQQTPGQGLQFLFEYFSETQRNKGNFPGRFSGRQFSNSRSEMNVSTLELGDSALYLCASSFVVGAGMDEQYFGPGTRLTVT.